The entry below gives a single TCR beta chain sequence along with its context. Its antigen is still unknown. Time point in this sample: persistent/refractory GD, antithyroid drugs over 5 years with positive TRAb. RNA isolated from PBMCs was used to make the TCR library. This CDR3 has 11 residues. CDR1 is DFQATT and CDR2 is SNEGSKA in the germline V gene (reference sequence). The germline V and J ends were trimmed by 2 bases and 2 bases, with 3 bases remaining between them. Construction of TCR beta libraries relied on iRepertoire HTBI primers and on Arm-PCR targeting CDR3 regions. One entry per CDR3 protein results from TCRdb running MiXCR on the multiplex PCR reads. Here the sample spans about 460,000 distinct CDR3 sequences, 20% to 25% being singletons. This sample is part of a study of regulatory T cells in long-lasting Graves disease. In the study overall: Persistent Graves' disease meant over 5 years of antithyroid drugs with positive TSH receptor antibodies. Findings and limits, study-wide: TCR diversity was lower in persistent Graves' patients (versus newly diagnosed ones). Peripheral blood, not thyroid tissue, was the sole material studied.

This sequence was found in a female donor with Graves disease. The V gene is TRBV20-1, the J gene TRBJ1-1; D uncertain. Here the sequenced sample was peripheral blood mononuclear cells (PBMCs), taken when the disease was refractory, from a patient treated with antithyroid drugs. CDR3 DNA sequence: TGCAGTGCTAGACCAAACACTGAAGCTTTCTTT. Amino acid sequence: CSARPNTEAFF.